This T cell receptor (beta chain) originates from a study of cytomegalovirus exposure and HLA in healthy donors. Background on the study: The platform used for the 100 to 150 validation repertoires matched that of the 650 to 750 first-cohort repertoires, a later analysis reported.

TCRdb keeps only in-frame clones here, not all; method: immunoSEQ multiplex PCR. The repertoire includes approximately 200,000 clones, more than 65% of them detected once, and around an eighth sits in the top ten. Findings and limits, study-wide: The listing of roughly 160 TCR beta chains classed them as cytomegalovirus-associated. A later analysis found first-cohort TCR clusters tended to co-occur in the 130 or so validation repertoires.

Germline V gives CDR1 MNHEY, CDR2 SVGAGI. The CDR3 length is 15 residues. After removal of 0 bases from V and 4 bases from J, the junction contained 1 base not matched to a gene. The validation cohort, a group of 120 subjects, included the donors and was separate from the roughly 670-subject first cohort. On this clone: Its antigen is still unknown.

Sequenced: PBMCs. The V call is TRBV6-5, the J call TRBJ2-1; 9 bases match TRBD1. This clonotype was obtained from a woman aged 25 to 39 in good health and CMV-seropositive. CDR3 residues: CASSYSGTGYNEQFF. The CDR3 nucleotides read TGTGCCAGCAGTTACTCCGGGACAGGGTACAATGAGCAGTTCTTC.